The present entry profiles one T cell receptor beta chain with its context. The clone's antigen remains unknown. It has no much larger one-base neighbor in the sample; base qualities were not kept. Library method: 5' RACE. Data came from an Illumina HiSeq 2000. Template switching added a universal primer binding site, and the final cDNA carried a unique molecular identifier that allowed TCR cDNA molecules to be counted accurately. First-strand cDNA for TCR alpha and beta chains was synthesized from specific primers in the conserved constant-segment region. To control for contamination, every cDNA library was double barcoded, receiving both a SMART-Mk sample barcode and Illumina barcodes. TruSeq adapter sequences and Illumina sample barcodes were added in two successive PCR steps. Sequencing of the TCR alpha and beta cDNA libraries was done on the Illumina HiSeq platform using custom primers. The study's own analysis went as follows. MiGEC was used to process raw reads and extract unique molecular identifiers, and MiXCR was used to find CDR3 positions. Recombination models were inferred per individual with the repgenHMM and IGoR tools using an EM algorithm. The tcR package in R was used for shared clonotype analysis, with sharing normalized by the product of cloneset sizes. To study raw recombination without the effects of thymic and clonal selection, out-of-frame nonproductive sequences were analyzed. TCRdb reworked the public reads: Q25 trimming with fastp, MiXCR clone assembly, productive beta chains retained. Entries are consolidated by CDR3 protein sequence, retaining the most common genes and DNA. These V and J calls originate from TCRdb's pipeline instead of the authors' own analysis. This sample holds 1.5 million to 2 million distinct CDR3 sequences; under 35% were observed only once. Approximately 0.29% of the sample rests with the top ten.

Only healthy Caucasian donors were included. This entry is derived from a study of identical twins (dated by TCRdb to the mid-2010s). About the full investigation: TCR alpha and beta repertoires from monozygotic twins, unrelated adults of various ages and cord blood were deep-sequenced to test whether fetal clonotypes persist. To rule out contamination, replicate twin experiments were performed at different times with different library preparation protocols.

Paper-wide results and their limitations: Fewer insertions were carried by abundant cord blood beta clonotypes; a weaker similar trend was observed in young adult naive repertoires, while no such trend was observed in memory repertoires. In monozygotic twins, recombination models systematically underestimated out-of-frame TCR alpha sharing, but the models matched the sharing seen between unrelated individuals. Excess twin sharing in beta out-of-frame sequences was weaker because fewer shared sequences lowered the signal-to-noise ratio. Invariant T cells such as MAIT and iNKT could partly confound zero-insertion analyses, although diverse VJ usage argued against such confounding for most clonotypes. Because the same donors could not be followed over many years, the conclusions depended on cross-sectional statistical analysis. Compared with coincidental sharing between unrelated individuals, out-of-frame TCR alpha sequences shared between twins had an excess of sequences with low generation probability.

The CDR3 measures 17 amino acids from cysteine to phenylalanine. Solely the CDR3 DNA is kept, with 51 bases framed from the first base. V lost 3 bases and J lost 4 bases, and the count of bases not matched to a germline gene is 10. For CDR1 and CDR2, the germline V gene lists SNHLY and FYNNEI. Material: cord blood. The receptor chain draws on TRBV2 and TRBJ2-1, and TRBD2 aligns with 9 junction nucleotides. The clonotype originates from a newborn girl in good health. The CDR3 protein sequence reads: CASSDRSGGGAYNEQFF. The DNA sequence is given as TGTGCCAGCAGTGATAGATCTGGCGGGGGGGCTTACAATGAGCAGTTCTTC.